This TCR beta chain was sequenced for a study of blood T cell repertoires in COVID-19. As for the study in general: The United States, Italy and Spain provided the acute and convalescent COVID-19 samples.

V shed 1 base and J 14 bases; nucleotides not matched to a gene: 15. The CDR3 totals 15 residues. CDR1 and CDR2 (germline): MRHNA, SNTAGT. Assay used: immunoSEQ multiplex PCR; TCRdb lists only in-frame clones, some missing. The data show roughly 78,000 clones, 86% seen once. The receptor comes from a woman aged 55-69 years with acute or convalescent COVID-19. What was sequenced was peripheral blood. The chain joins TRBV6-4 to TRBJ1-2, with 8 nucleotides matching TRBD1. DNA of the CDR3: TGTGCCAGCAGTGACTGGGGGGGGCAGGGGGCGTTGAATACCTTC. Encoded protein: CASSDWGGQGALNTF.